The clone carrying this T cell receptor beta chain was counted only a few times. The antigen is undetermined. Researchers reported that TCR beta cDNA libraries carried unique molecular identifiers. TCRdb re-called the PCR reads through MiXCR, storing one row per CDR3 protein. The sample yields hundreds of thousands of distinct CDR3 sequences, around 40% seen once. The sample comes from a study of post-analysis software for immune sequencing data. For the study at large: The cohort encompassed relapsing-remitting, secondary progressive and progressive-relapsing multiple sclerosis disease courses. Findings and limits, study-wide: Significantly lower normalized Chao1 diversity was found in patients with multiple sclerosis relative to controls. Strong co-clustering by F measure was evident for samples that had been prepared in the same batch.

The sequencing sample was made of blood. The TCR comes from a girl aged 5-17 years with multiple sclerosis.

CDR3 sequence (DNA): TGCGCCAGCAGCCACACAGGGAGCTCGGGGAGTGATGAGCAGTTCTTC. Protein product: CASSHTGSSGSDEQFF. The chain carries TRBV4-1 and TRBJ2-1; weak D call: TRBD1 (6 bases). The V gene's germline CDR1 is MGHRA and CDR2 YSYEKL. Trimming removed 3 bases at V and 8 bases at J, with 20 bases between. The CDR3 runs 16 residues.